This T cell receptor beta chain was captured by sequencing in a study of T cells after somatic rescue of genetic block. The CDR3 contains 13 residues. V lost 4 bases, J lost 0 bases, and 6 bases lay in between. Per germline, CDR1 MNHEY and CDR2 SVGAGI. Method: immunoSEQ multiplex PCR; TCRdb's copy keeps in-frame clones and lacks some. This table holds roughly 11,000 clones, 71% found once. The chain carries TRBV6-5 and TRBJ1-1; unclear D gene. This sequence was found in a boy younger than 18. Material for sequencing was peripheral blood mononuclear cells (PBMCs). The CDR3 loop is CASSSGMNTEAFF. The DNA of the CDR3 is TGTGCCAGCAGTTCCGGGATGAACACTGAAGCTTTCTTT.